Below, 32 T cell receptor beta chains from the same sample are listed, as sequenced in a study of T cells in Graves' hyperthyroidism and ophthalmopathy. Amplified regions were TCR beta CDR3 sequences from RNA transcripts. Primed by the HTBI set, a first-round RT-PCR was run on the TCR CDR3. Via MiXCR, TCRdb re-called the multiplex PCR reads, giving one row per CDR3 protein. The sample has over 700,000 distinct CDR3 sequences; 38% are singletons. What was sequenced was blood. The receptors were gathered from a man aged 18 to 29 with Graves' hyperthyroidism.

The chain couples TRBV7-2 to TRBJ1-2; unclear D gene. Germline CDR1 reads SGHTA; CDR2 reads FQGNSA. The CDR3 is 13 residues long. V was cut by 6 bases and J by 3 bases, with 11 bases left in between. CDR3: CASSGKIDYGYTF. The CDR3 bases are TGTGCCAGCAGTGGGAAGATAGACTATGGCTACACCTTC.

This clonotype has more than one count but fewer than ten. The chain combines TRBV4-1 with TRBJ1-6; D gene unclear. Germline CDR1 reads MGHRA; CDR2 reads YSYEKL. CDR3 length equals 15 residues. Trimming took 0 bases from V and 10 from J, leaving 13 bases between them. The CDR3 DNA is TGCGCCAGCAGCCAAGAATCGGGTGATGGGTCACCCCTCCACTTT. Amino acids: CASSQESGDGSPLHF.

This clonotype was counted at least ten times. At one end, the junction sequence differs from germline, possibly due to a read error. Written as DNA, the CDR3 is TGTGCCAGCAGCTTACGTGGGGAGCTGTTTTTT. It encodes CASSLRGELFF. This chain joins TRBV5-1 and TRBJ2-2, with D uncertain. Germline CDR1 is SGHRS and CDR2 is YFSETQ. CDR3 length: 11 residues.

This clonotype was recorded many times. The chain recombines TRBV5-6 with TRBJ2-5; no clear D gene. The CDR3 spans 13 residues. Germline CDR1 and CDR2: SGHDT and YYEEEE. The V end lost 2 bases, the J end lost 5 bases, and 10 bases lay between the germline ends. This chain's CDR3 is CASSFRQRETQYF. The CDR3 DNA reads TGTGCCAGCAGCTTTCGGCAGAGGGAGACCCAGTACTTC.

This clonotype has a count of ten or more. The V call is TRBV19, the J call TRBJ1-3, with no clear D. The CDR3 is 12 amino acids. Germline lookup yields CDR1 LNHDA and CDR2 SQIVND (reference sequence). V dropped 6 bases and J dropped 4 bases, with 7 bases sitting between them. CDR3 amino acids: CASSHTGNTIYF. CDR3 DNA: TGTGCCAGTAGCCACACCGGAAACACCATATATTTT.

This clonotype was detected a few times. The chain uses TRBV9 and TRBJ1-3; 7 bases are shared with TRBD1. The CDR3 loop spans 17 amino acids. V lost 3 bases and J lost 2; bases outside the gene matches: 11. The V gene's germline CDR1 is SGDLS and CDR2 YYNGEE. The CDR3 spells CASSGGQPSITGNTIYF. The CDR3 DNA follows: TGTGCCAGCAGCGGGGGACAGCCCAGTATAACTGGAAACACCATATATTTT.

This clonotype was seen repeatedly, ten times or more. The CDR3 here is CASSDSGIDYGYTF. The CDR3 nucleotides read TGTGCCAGCAGTGATTCCGGGATAGACTATGGCTACACCTTC. The chain recombines TRBV2 with TRBJ1-2; D not certain. Germline V gene sequence: CDR1 SNHLY, CDR2 FYNNEI. V dropped 3 bases and J dropped 3 bases, with 11 bases sitting between them. This CDR3 region has 14 residues.

The chain is built from TRBV20-1 and TRBJ2-5; the match to TRBD2 covers 9 bases. CDR3 length: 14 amino acids. V gave up 6 bases and J gave up 3 bases; unmatched junction bases: 8. CDR1 is DFQATT, CDR2 SNEGSKA, per germline (reference sequence). CDR3 residues: CSAPLAGEKETQYF. The CDR3 DNA reads TGCAGTGCCCCACTAGCGGGCGAGAAAGAGACCCAGTACTTC.

The V call is TRBV25-1, the J call TRBJ2-3; TRBD2 matches 8 bases. The germline CDR1 and CDR2 sequences are MGHDK and SYGVNS. The CDR3 is 15 amino acids. The junction had 5 bases not matched to a gene; V was cut back by 4 bases and J by 2 bases. The CDR3 DNA reads as TGTGCCAGCAGTGCACTAGCGGATTACACAGATACGCAGTATTTT. Protein product: CASSALADYTDTQYF.

This clonotype has just a few counts. J is TRBJ1-6 and V is TRBV5-4; a weak D match, TRBD1 (5 bases). Germline values: CDR1 SGHNT, CDR2 YYREEE (reference sequence). CDR3 length: 15 residues. V lost 0 bases to trimming and J lost 8 bases, with 12 bases between them. The CDR3 DNA reads TGTGCCAGCAGCTTGGCAGGCAGGGTGGATTCACCCCTCCACTTT. Its translation is CASSLAGRVDSPLHF.

The chain recombines TRBV5-1 with TRBJ2-2; D possibly corresponds to TRBD1 (5 bases). There are 14 residues in the CDR3. The germline CDR1 and CDR2 sequences are SGHRS and YFSETQ. With 4 bases removed from V and 2 bases from J, the gap between germline ends came to 9 bases. CDR3 amino acids: CASSGAVNTGELFF. DNA of the CDR3: TGCGCCAGCAGCGGGGCAGTTAACACCGGGGAGCTGTTTTTT.

As for this clonotype: This may come from a read error, since a much larger clone is one base off. The chain joins TRBV19 to TRBJ1-5; a weak D match, TRBD1 (6 bases). Germline-derived CDR1 and CDR2 are LNHDA and SQIVND (reference sequence). CDR3 length: 15 amino acids. The chain's CDR3 is CASSEFGQSNQPKHF. In DNA, the CDR3 is TGTGCCAGTAGTGAGTTTGGACAGTCGAATCAGCCCAAGCATTTT.

The chain has TRBV7-7 and TRBJ2-5; D not certain. Per the germline V gene, CDR1 is SSHAT and CDR2 is FNYEAQ (reference sequence). This CDR3 is 16 amino acids long. In DNA, the CDR3 is TGTGCTAGTGGGATGATATTGGCCAACCCGCGGGAGACCCAGTACTTC. Protein sequence: CASGMILANPRETQYF.

In this sample, this clonotype turned up many times. V is TRBV2 and J is TRBJ1-1, with D maybe TRBD1 (6 bases). The germline CDR1 and CDR2 sequences are SNHLY and FYNNEI. The CDR3 covers 13 residues. The V and J ends lost 3 bases and 5 bases respectively, with 10 bases between them. CDR3 sequence: CASSDAGETEAFF. DNA of the CDR3: TGTGCCAGCAGTGATGCAGGGGAAACTGAAGCTTTCTTT.

This clonotype was picked up a small number of times. In nucleotides, the CDR3 is TGTGCCAGCAGCTTTCTAGCGGCCGGGGAGCTGTTTTTT. Translating gives CASSFLAAGELFF. The rearrangement joins TRBV7-3 to TRBJ2-2; 7 nucleotides match TRBD2. Trimming at V came to 3 bases and at J to 6 bases, leaving 1 base not matched to a gene. The CDR3 extends over 13 amino acids. The germline V gene encodes CDR1 SGHTA and CDR2 FQGTGA. Supplemented by reference TRBV7-3 and TRBJ2-2, the full variable domain reads GAGVSQTPSNKVTEKGKYVELRCDPISGHTALYWYRQSLGQGPEFLIYFQGTGAADDSGLPNDRFFAVRPEGSVSTLKIQRTERGDSAVYLCASSFLAAGELFFGEGSRLTVL.

The chain has TRBV5-1 and TRBJ1-1; D is possibly TRBD1 (5 bases). Trimming left V 6 bases short and J 2 bases short, with 20 bases between. Germline lookup yields CDR1 SGHRS and CDR2 YFSETQ. The CDR3 extends over 16 amino acids. In DNA form, the CDR3 reads TGCGCCAGCAAGGCTACAGGACAACTTTCAAACACTGAAGCTTTCTTT. Protein sequence: CASKATGQLSNTEAFF.

The sample holds many counts of this clonotype. The CDR3 here is CSAREQETQYF. The CDR3, as DNA: TGCAGTGCTAGAGAACAAGAGACCCAGTACTTC. The chain combines TRBV20-1 with TRBJ2-5, with D uncertain. CDR3 size: 11 residues. Germline CDR1 and CDR2: DFQATT and SNEGSKA (reference sequence). V lost 0 bases and J lost 2, with 1 base in between.

This clonotype was seen a single time. This rearrangement joins TRBV6-2 or TRBV6-3 to TRBJ2-5; 9 nucleotides match TRBD2. The J segment lost 4 bases and the V segment lost 6 bases, leaving 9 bases of the junction unmatched. Germline values: CDR1 MNHEY, CDR2 SVGEGT. The CDR3 totals 15 residues. As DNA, the CDR3 is TGTGCCAGCAGCTCGACTAGCGGTTCCTCAGAGACCCAGTACTTC. The encoded protein is CASSSTSGSSETQYF.

This clonotype was seen only a few times. The rearrangement links TRBV9 to TRBJ2-5; D is uncertain. The CDR3 totals 12 residues. V lost 4 bases, J lost 5 bases, and 9 bases lay in between. CDR1 and CDR2 (germline): SGDLS, YYNGEE. The CDR3 sequence is CASSPEMETQYF. The CDR3 region has the DNA TGTGCCAGCAGCCCAGAGATGGAGACCCAGTACTTC.

Ten or more counts support this clonotype. V and J are TRBV11-2 and TRBJ1-2; no clear D gene. Germline values: CDR1 SGHAT, CDR2 FQNNGV. The V gene lost 10 bases and the J gene lost 8 bases, with 23 bases spanning the gap. CDR3 length equals 14 residues. The CDR3, as DNA: TGTGCCATCGCACCCCTCTGGACGGACGTGGGCTACACCTTC. This codes for CAIAPLWTDVGYTF.

On this clonotype itself: Its ends do not fully match the called genes, so a read error is possible. V gene TRBV10-2 combines with J gene TRBJ1-2, with D possibly TRBD1 on 5 matching bases. CDR1 WSHSY and CDR2 SAAADI come from the germline V gene. This CDR3 is built from 14 residues. In DNA form, the CDR3 reads TGTGCCACCAAGTGGGGCCGTGGTGACTATGGCTACACCTTC. The encoded protein is CATKWGRGDYGYTF.

CDR3 DNA sequence: TGTGCCAGCGCCGTTACGGACGCCTACGAGCAGTACTTC. It encodes CASAVTDAYEQYF. This chain connects TRBV12-3 or TRBV12-4 to TRBJ2-7, with D unresolved. V was trimmed by 8 bases and J by 2 bases, leaving 13 bases between them. The CDR3 consists of 13 residues.

This clonotype was counted a single time. The CDR3 region is CASSTRTATTEAFF. The CDR3 coding sequence is TGTGCCAGCAGCACACGGACAGCCACTACTGAAGCTTTCTTT. The chain has TRBV7-9 and TRBJ1-1, with TRBD1 as a possible D gene (6 bases). The CDR3 sequence is 14 residues long. The V end was cut by 5 bases, the J end by 5 bases, with 15 bases between. Germline V gene data show CDR1 as SEHNR and CDR2 as FQNEAQ (reference sequence).

There are many counts of this clonotype. The rearrangement uses TRBV7-6 and TRBJ2-2, with D perhaps matching TRBD1 (5 bases). Trimming removed 3 bases at V and 5 bases at J, with 10 bases between. This CDR3 is built from 14 residues. Germline V gives CDR1 SGHVS, CDR2 FNYEAQ. The CDR3 nucleotides are TGTGCCAGCAGCTTTTGGACATCAACCGGGGAGCTGTTTTTT. Residues: CASSFWTSTGELFF.

This clonotype was detected ten times or more. V is TRBV25-1 and J is TRBJ1-1; the D is unclear. The CDR3 contains 11 residues. The germline CDR1 and CDR2 sequences are MGHDK and SYGVNS. V lost 6 bases and J lost 10, with 12 bases in between. CDR3 amino acids: CASSFIESAFF. CDR3 DNA sequence: TGTGCCAGCAGCTTCATTGAATCAGCTTTCTTT.

The CDR3 protein is CASSFPLVGGSYEQYF. DNA of the CDR3: TGTGCCAGCAGCTTTCCCCTGGTAGGGGGCTCGTACGAGCAGTACTTC. The chain combines TRBV7-4 with TRBJ2-7, with 7 positions matching TRBD1. Germline V gene sequence: CDR1 SGHVT, CDR2 SQSDAQ. This CDR3 is built from 16 residues. Unmatched junction bases numbered 12, after V lost 3 bases and J lost 4 bases.

The sample holds many counts of this clonotype. The chain employs TRBV2 and TRBJ2-2; D not resolved. V was pared by 5 bases and J by 6 bases, with 4 bases between. Germline V gene lookup returns CDR1 SNHLY and CDR2 FYNNEI. CDR3 size: 11 residues. The CDR3 DNA sequence: TGTGCCAGCAGTTTGCCCGGGGAGCTGTTTTTT. Protein product: CASSLPGELFF.

This clonotype was detected only once. The chain combines TRBV7-9 with TRBJ1-1, with a possible D match to TRBD1 (5 bases). Germline CDR1 SEHNR, CDR2 FQNEAQ (reference sequence). This CDR3 spans 16 amino acids. V was pared by 5 bases and J by 5 bases, with 21 bases between. The CDR3 region is CASSRWGDGIGTEAFF. As DNA, the CDR3 is TGTGCCAGCAGCCGCTGGGGGGATGGAATCGGGACTGAAGCTTTCTTT.

Here the CDR3 DNA reads TGCAGCGTTGGGGAGGTAGGGATTGAAGCTTTCTTT. Translation gives CSVGEVGIEAFF. The chain uses TRBV29-1 and TRBJ1-1; D is ambiguous. Trimming shortened V by 4 bases and J by 7 bases, and 13 bases separated the two germline ends. The V gene's germline CDR1 is SQVTM and CDR2 ANQGSEA. The CDR3 runs 12 residues.

At least ten counts were recorded for this clonotype. This chain links TRBV9 with TRBJ1-2, with no clear D. CDR3 length equals 14 residues. Germline V gene lookup returns CDR1 SGDLS and CDR2 YYNGEE. V lost 2 bases to trimming and J lost 6 bases, with 14 bases between them. The CDR3 DNA reads as TGTGCCAGCAGCGTTGGAGACATGGGAGATGGCTACACCTTC. Encoded protein: CASSVGDMGDGYTF.

This clonotype has ten or more counts. J is TRBJ1-2 and V is TRBV10-2; maybe TRBD1 (6 bases). This CDR3 comprises 13 residues. The germline gives CDR1 WSHSY, CDR2 SAAADI. Trimming left V 6 bases short and J 8 bases short, with 16 bases between. CDR3 loop: CASRDTGRGGYTF. CDR3 in DNA: TGCGCCAGCAGAGACACAGGGCGAGGAGGCTACACCTTC.

The CDR3 region is CSARTDLRNQPQHF. The CDR3 coding sequence is TGCAGTGCTAGAACGGACCTAAGGAATCAGCCCCAGCATTTT. The chain couples TRBV20-1 to TRBJ1-5; D call uncertain. The CDR3 contains 14 residues. Germline CDR1 DFQATT, CDR2 SNEGSKA (reference sequence). V lost 2 bases and J lost 4, with 12 bases in between.